The clone carrying this TCR beta chain was seen many times. Its antigen is not known. The CDR3 is made up of 15 amino acids. The V gene end was trimmed by 4 bases and the J gene end by 8 bases; junction bases not matched to a gene: 4. CDR1 and CDR2 (germline): SGHRS, YFSETQ. This sample was taken from a study of T cells in Graves' hyperthyroidism and ophthalmopathy. General study points: The model's output predicted ophthalmopathy at a median of about 5.9 months prior to onset.

RNA transcripts gave rise to amplified TCR beta CDR3 regions. The TCR CDR3 was amplified in a first-round RT-PCR using the HTBI primer set. TCRdb redid the calling of the multiplex PCR reads with MiXCR, one entry per CDR3 protein. In the table there are 620,000 or so distinct CDR3 sequences, roughly 15% of which are singletons. The sequencing input was blood. The chain is built from TRBV5-1 and TRBJ2-1; 15 bases match TRBD2. The sequence derives from a woman between 50 and 59 years old with Graves' ophthalmopathy. The CDR3 sequence is CASSMGLAGGYEQFF. In nucleotides, the CDR3 is TGCGCCAGCAGCATGGGACTAGCGGGAGGTTATGAGCAGTTCTTC.